This T cell receptor beta chain was documented in a study of T cell responses to AZD1222 COVID-19 vaccine (dated by TCRdb to the early 2020s). Concerning the study at large: TCR sequencing covered roughly 230 trial participants: about 210 given two doses of AZD1222 and some 25 given two doses of MenACWY control vaccine. Trial participants were enrolled by age into subgroups of 18-55, 56-69 and 70-plus years, and around 150, 28 and 57 TCR-sequenced participants, respectively, were included in these subgroups. General conclusions and limits of the study: Because no day 14 peak-response samples were available, the repertoires could be characterized only after the peak T cell response. Most participants were white British and females outnumbered males, and the authors suggested that clonal diversity may have been underestimated. Vaccine-associated CD4 TCRs spanned the whole spike protein, with dominant responses in regions 160-218 and 743-854. Conclusions about previously exposed vaccinees were limited because only six AZD1222 recipients were SARS-CoV-2 seropositive at baseline. A significant rise in spike-specific TCR breadth and depth was observed after two AZD1222 doses relative to day 0 and relative to MenACWY recipients. Reportedly, close to half of the unique spike-specific TCRs recognized epitopes lying outside the regions that are mutated in the B.1.351 and B.1.1.7 variants. In the small 56-69-year group, the increase in depth fell short of significance, most likely because of low power.

This specimen's time point label, interpreted: about 28 days (+/-7) after the second vaccine dose. AZD1222 recipients given second doses at about 4 weeks or at about 12 weeks were pooled, since spike-specific TCR depth and breadth were not found to differ between the two schedules. Samples from vaccinated people were obtained from the UK trials COV001 and COV002, which included a single-blind randomized controlled phase 2/3 trial of AZD1222 (ChAdOx1 nCoV-19) in healthy adults. For TCRbeta chain sequencing, PBMC samples from trial participants were taken at day 0 and at day 28 after the second dose. The CDR3 regions of human TCRbeta chains were analyzed by immunosequencing. In the original analysis: Repertoire TCRs were matched against a reference library of SARS-CoV-2-specific TCRs generated with the MIRA antigen-specificity platform. Breadth was defined as the fraction of unique TCRs that were SARS-CoV-2-associated. Depth was defined as the fraction of total T cells that were SARS-CoV-2-associated. Using the MIRA data, each spike-specific TCR was assigned both to the spike region to which the TCR was reactive and to a CD4 or CD8 class. Log10-transformed breadth and depth values were compared by one-way ANOVA with Sidak's multiple comparisons tests. Drawn from immuneACCESS, this table holds only the in-frame rearrangements with V and J called that TCRdb kept. Clones are partly lost; checked studies trace under half to an unresolved V gene and leave the rest unexplained. V and J calls and clone size are those listed in that table; D and trimming were worked out from the DNA. The sample data list about 100,000 clones, and approximately 91% of these were observed just once. 6.5% to 10% of the sample lies in the top ten.

Concerning this clone: Its binding antigen is unknown. Nothing much larger sits one base from this clone, and base qualities are not available.

From V the trimming removes 5 bases and from J it removes 4 bases, while the gene matches leave 1 base of the junction unaccounted for. CDR1 and CDR2 are drawn from the germline V gene: SGHVS, FQNEAQ. The CDR3 goes from the cysteine to the phenylalanine over 13 residues. Just CDR3 DNA is preserved here, 39 bases in frame from base 1. The chain is encoded by TRBV7-8 joined to TRBJ2-2, with 7 junctional bases fitting TRBD1. The TCR originated in an adult who received the AZD1222 COVID-19 vaccine. The sample in question was peripheral blood, obtained 28 days after the second AZD1222 dose. The DNA sequence is as follows: TGTGCCAGCAGCCGGGACAGCACCGGGGAGCTGTTTTTT. It is translated as CASSRDSTGELFF.